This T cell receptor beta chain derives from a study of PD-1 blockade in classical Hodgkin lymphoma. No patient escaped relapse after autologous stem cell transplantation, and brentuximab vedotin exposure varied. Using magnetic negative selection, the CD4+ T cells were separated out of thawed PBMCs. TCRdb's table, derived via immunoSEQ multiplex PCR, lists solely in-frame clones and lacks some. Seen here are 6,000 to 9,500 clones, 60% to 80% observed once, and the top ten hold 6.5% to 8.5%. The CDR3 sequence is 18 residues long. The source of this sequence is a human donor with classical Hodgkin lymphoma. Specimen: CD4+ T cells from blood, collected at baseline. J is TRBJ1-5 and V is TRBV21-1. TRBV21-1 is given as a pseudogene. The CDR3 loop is CASSKVRGKTTYNQPQHF. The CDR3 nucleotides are TGTGCCAGCAGCAAAGTGCGCGGAAAAACAACCTACAATCAGCCCCAGCATTTT.